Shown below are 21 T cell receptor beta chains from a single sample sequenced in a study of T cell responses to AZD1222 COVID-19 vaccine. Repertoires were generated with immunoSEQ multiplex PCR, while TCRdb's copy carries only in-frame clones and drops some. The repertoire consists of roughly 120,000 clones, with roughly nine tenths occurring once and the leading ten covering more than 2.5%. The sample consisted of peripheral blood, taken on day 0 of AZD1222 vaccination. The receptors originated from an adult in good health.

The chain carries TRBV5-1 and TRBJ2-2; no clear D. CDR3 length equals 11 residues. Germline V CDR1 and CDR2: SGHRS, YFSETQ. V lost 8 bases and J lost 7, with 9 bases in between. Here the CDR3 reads CASALGGELFF. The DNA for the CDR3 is TGCGCCAGTGCCCTAGGCGGGGAGCTGTTTTTT.

This CDR3 reads CASSVNTEAFF. The CDR3, as DNA: TGTGCCAGCAGTGTCAACACTGAAGCTTTCTTT. The chain recombines TRBV2 with TRBJ1-1; unclear D gene. CDR3 length: 11 residues. V shed 4 bases and J shed 2 bases, with 2 bases lying between them. Germline loops: CDR1 SNHLY, CDR2 FYNNEI.

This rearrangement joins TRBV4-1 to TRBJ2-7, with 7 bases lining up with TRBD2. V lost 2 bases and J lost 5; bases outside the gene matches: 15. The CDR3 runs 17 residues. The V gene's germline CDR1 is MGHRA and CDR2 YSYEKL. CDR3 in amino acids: CASSQRTGTTSDDEQYF. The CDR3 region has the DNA TGCGCCAGCAGCCAAAGAACGGGGACTACCTCAGACGACGAGCAGTACTTC.

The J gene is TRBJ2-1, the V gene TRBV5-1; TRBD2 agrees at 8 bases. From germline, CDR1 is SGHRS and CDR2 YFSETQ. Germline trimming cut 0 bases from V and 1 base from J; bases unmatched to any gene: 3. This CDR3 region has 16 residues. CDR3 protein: CASSLEPGGSYNEQFF. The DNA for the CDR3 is TGCGCCAGCAGCTTGGAACCGGGAGGGTCCTACAATGAGCAGTTCTTC.

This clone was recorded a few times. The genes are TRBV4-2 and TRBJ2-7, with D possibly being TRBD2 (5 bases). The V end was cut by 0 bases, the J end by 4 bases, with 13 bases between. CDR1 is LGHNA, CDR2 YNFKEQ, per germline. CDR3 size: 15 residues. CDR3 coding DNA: TGTGCCAGCAGCCAAGATTTGGGGAGAGTATACGAGCAGTACTTC. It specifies CASSQDLGRVYEQYF.

In DNA, the CDR3 is TGTGCCAGCAGCTTAGCGGACGTTGGCTACACCTTC. It translates to CASSLADVGYTF. The chain couples TRBV7-9 to TRBJ1-2; D gene ambiguous. CDR3 length equals 12 residues. In germline, CDR1 is SEHNR, CDR2 FQNEAQ (reference sequence). The germline V and J ends were trimmed by 0 bases and 7 bases, with 6 bases remaining between them.

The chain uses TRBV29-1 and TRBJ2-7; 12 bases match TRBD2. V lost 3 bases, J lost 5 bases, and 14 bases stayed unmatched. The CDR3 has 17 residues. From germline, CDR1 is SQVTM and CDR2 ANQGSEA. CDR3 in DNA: TGCAGCGTTGACCACCAGACCCTAGCGGGAGGGCCCCACGAGCAGTACTTC. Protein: CSVDHQTLAGGPHEQYF.

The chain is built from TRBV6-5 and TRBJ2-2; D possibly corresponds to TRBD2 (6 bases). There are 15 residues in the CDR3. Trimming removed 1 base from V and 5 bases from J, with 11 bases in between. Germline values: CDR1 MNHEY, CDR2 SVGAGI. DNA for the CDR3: TGTGCCAGCAGTTACTTTGGAGGGCGAACCGGGGAGCTGTTTTTT. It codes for CASSYFGGRTGELFF.

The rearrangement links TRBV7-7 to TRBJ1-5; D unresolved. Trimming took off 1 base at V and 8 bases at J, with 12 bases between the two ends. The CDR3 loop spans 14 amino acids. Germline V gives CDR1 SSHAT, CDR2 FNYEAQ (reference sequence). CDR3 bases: TGTGCCAGCAGCTTAGTGGACCCATCTAAGCCCCAGCATTTT. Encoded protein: CASSLVDPSKPQHF.

The CDR3 sequence: CASSLALLTGGGKNIQYF. The DNA of the CDR3 is TGTGCCAGCAGCTTGGCCCTATTGACAGGAGGAGGCAAAAACATTCAGTACTTC. This chain connects TRBV5-8 to TRBJ2-4; D possibly corresponds to TRBD1 (6 bases). This CDR3 contains 18 residues. Germline CDR1 is SGHTS and CDR2 is YDEGEE. Deletions cut 0 bases from V and 3 bases from J, with 19 bases between. Complete variable domain (other parts from reference TRBV5-8 and TRBJ2-4): EAGVTQSPTHLIKTRGQQATLRCSPISGHTSVYWYQQALGLGLQFLLWYDEGEERNRGNFPPRFSGRQFPNYSSELNVNALELEDSALYLCASSLALLTGGGKNIQYFGAGTRLSVL.

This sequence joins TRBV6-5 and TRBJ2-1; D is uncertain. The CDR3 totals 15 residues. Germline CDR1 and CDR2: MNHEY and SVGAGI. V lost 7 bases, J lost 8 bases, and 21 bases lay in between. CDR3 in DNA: TGTGCCAGCACCGGACCCGCAGGAGCCTTCGATGAGCAGTTCTTC. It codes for CASTGPAGAFDEQFF.

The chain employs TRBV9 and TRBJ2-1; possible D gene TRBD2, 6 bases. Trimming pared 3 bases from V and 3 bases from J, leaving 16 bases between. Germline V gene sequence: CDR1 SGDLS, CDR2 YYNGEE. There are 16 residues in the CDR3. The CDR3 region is CASSGTLRRGYNEQFF. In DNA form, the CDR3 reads TGTGCCAGCAGCGGAACCCTACGGAGGGGCTACAATGAGCAGTTCTTC.

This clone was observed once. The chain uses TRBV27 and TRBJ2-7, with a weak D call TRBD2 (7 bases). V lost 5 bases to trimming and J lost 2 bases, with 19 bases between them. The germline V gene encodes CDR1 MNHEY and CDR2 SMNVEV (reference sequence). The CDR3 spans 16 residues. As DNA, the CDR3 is TGTGCCAGCAGTCCCCCGACCGGGGGGCCCACCTACGAGCAGTACTTC. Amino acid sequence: CASSPPTGGPTYEQYF.

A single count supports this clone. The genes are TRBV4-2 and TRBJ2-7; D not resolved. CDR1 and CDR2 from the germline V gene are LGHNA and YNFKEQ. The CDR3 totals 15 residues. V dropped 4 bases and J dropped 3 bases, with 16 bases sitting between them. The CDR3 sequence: CASSPSPRTNYEQYF. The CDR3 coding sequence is TGTGCCAGCAGCCCGAGCCCTCGCACCAACTACGAGCAGTACTTC.

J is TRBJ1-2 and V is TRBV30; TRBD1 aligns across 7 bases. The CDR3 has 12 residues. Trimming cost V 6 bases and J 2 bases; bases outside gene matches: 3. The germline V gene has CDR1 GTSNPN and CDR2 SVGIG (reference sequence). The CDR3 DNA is TGTGCCTGTACGGGACAGAACTATGGCTACACCTTC. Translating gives CACTGQNYGYTF.

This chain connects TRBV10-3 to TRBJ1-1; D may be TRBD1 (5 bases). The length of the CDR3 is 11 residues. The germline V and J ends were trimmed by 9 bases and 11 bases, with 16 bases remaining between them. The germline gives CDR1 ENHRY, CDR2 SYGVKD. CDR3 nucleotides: TGTGCCATAGGCCAGGGTTATAGGGCTTTCTTT. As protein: CAIGQGYRAFF.

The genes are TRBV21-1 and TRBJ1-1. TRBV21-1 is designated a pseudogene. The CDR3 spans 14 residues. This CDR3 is CASSSRTENTEAFF. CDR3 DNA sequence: TGTGCCAGCAGCTCAAGGACCGAGAACACTGAAGCTTTCTTT.

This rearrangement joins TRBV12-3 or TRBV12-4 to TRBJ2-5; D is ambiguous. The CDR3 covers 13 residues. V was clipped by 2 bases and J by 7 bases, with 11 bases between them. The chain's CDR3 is CASSLKGSGTQYF. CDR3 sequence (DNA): TGTGCCAGCAGTTTAAAGGGTAGTGGGACCCAGTACTTC.

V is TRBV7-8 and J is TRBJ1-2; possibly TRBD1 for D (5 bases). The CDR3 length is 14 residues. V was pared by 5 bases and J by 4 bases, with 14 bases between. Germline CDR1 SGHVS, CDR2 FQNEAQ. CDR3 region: CASSPAGTGYGYTF. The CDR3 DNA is TGTGCCAGCAGCCCGGCCGGGACGGGCTATGGCTACACCTTC.

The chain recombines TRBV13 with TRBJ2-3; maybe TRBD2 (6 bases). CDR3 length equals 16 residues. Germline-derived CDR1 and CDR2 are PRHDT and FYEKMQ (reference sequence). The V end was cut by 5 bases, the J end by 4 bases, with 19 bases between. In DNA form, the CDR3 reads TGTGCCAGCAGCCAGGTCGGGTCGGAGGGCTCAGATACGCAGTATTTT. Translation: CASSQVGSEGSDTQYF.

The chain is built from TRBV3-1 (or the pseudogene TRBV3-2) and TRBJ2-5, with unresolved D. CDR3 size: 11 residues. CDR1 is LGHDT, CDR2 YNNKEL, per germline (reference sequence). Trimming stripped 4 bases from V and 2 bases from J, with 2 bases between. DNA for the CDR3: TGTGCCAGCAGCCGACAAGAGACCCAGTACTTC. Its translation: CASSRQETQYF.